This TCR beta chain was recovered during a study of TIL therapy for anti-PD-1-resistant metastatic lung cancer. The sample's time point: pre-treatment sample, taken before nivolumab and TIL therapy. Pleural nodules or supraclavicular lymph nodes made up most of the excised metastases sampled. V was shortened by 2 bases and J by 1 base, with 6 bases between the two germline ends. CDR1 LNHNV and CDR2 YYDKDF come from the germline V gene (reference sequence). The CDR3 has 14 amino acids. Sequencing used immunoSEQ v3. Sequencing was performed with immunoSEQ multiplex PCR; in TCRdb, only in-frame clones are kept and a portion is missing. The sample has about 95,000 clones, about two thirds seen once.

The specimen comprised tumor tissue, sampled at baseline. The receptor was isolated from a person aged 25 to 85 with non-small cell lung cancer. The chain uses TRBV15 and TRBJ1-5; no clear D. This chain's CDR3 is CATSRRGSNQPQHF. CDR3 DNA sequence: TGTGCCACCAGCAGACGCGGCAGCAATCAGCCCCAGCATTTT.